This TCR beta chain was captured in a study of OX40 agonist ivuxolimab in advanced cancers. Background on the study: Three patients responded partially, comprising one with hepatocellular carcinoma and two with cutaneous melanoma.

CDR1 is SGHVS and CDR2 is FNYEAQ in the germline V gene. V was clipped by 1 base and J by 7 bases, with 23 bases between them. This CDR3 spans 18 amino acids. This clone was found a few times. Its antigen is as yet unknown. Broader study findings: Clonal expansion from baseline to week 6 occurred in both CD4+ and CD8+ T cells.

Patients were ineligible given autoimmune disease history or systemic immunosuppression. Produced via immunoSEQ multiplex PCR; TCRdb's table is partial and in-frame only. The sample shows some 64,000 clones, roughly nine tenths of them seen only once. The specimen comprised CD4+ or CD8+ T cells sorted from blood, sampled in a trial of the OX40 agonist ivuxolimab. J is TRBJ2-1 and V is TRBV7-6; possibly TRBD1 or TRBD2 for D (7 bases each). The sequence was obtained from an adult with an advanced solid tumor such as melanoma, head and neck, liver or kidney cancer. Here the CDR3 reads CASSLDWGSTGEGNEQFF. In DNA, the CDR3 is TGTGCCAGCAGCTTAGATTGGGGATCAACAGGGGAGGGAAATGAGCAGTTCTTC.